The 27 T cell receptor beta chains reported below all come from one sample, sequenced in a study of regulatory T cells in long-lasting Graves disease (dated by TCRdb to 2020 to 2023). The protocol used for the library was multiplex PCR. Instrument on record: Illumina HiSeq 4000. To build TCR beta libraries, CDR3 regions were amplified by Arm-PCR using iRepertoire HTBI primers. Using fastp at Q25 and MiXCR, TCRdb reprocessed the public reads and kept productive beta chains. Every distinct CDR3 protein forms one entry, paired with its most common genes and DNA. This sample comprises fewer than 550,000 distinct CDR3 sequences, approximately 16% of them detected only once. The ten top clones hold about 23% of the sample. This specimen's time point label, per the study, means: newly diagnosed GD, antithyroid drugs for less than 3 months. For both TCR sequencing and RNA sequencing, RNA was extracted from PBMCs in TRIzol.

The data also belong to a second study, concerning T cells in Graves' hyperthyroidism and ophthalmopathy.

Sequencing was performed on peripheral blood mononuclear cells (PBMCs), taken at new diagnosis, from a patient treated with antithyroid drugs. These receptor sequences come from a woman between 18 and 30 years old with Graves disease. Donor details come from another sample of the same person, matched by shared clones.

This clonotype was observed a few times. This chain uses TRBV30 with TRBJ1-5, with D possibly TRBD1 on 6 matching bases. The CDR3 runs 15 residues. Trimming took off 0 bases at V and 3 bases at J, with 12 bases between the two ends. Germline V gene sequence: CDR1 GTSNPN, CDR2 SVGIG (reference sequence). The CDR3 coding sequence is TGTGCCTGGAGTGTAGGGGGGTTTGACAATCAGCCCCAGCATTTT. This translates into CAWSVGGFDNQPQHF.

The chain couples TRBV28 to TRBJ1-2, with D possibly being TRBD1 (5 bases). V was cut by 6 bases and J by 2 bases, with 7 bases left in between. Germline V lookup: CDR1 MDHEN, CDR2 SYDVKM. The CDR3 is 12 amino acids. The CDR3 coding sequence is TGTGCCAGCAGGTGGGGGAACTATGGCTACACCTTC. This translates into CASRWGNYGYTF.

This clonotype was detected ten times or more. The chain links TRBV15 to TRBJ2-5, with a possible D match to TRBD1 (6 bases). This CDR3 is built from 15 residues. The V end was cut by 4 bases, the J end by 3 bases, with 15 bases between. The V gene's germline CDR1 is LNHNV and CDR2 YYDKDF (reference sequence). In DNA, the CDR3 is TGTGCCACCAGCAACCAACTCAGGGGAAAAGAGACCCAGTACTTC. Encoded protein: CATSNQLRGKETQYF. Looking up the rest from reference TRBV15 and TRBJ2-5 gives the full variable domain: DAMVIQNPRYQVTQFGKPVTLSCSQTLNHNVMYWYQQKSSQAPKLLFHYYDKDFNNEADTPDNFQSRRPNTSFCFLDIRSPGLGDTAMYLCATSNQLRGKETQYFGPGTRLLVL.

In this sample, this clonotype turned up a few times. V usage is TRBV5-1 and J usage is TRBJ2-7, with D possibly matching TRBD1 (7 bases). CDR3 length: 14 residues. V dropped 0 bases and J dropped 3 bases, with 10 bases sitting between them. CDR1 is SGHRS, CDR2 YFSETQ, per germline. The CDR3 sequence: CASSLARGVYEQYF. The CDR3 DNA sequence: TGCGCCAGCAGCTTGGCCAGGGGGGTCTACGAGCAGTACTTC.

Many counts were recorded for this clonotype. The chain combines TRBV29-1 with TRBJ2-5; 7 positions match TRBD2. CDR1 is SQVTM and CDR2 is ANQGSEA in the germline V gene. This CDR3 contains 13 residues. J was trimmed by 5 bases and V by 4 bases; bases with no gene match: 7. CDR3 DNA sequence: TGCAGCGTTGGGTGGGGGGGAATTGAGACCCAGTACTTC. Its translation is CSVGWGGIETQYF.

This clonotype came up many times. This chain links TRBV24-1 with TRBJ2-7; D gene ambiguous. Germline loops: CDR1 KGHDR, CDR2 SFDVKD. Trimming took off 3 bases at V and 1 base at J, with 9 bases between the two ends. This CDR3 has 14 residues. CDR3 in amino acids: CATSDTKTSYEQYF. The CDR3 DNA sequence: TGTGCCACCAGTGATACGAAAACTTCCTACGAGCAGTACTTC.

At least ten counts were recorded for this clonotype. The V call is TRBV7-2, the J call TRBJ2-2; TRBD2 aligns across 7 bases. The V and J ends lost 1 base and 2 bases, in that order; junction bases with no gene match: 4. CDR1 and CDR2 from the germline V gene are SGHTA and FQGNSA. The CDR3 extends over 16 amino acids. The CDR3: CASSLVGTKNTGELFF. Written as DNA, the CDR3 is TGTGCCAGCAGCTTAGTGGGGACTAAAAACACCGGGGAGCTGTTTTTT. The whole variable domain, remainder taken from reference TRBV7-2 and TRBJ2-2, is GAGVSQSPSNKVTEKGKDVELRCDPISGHTALYWYRQSLGQGLEFLIYFQGNSAPDKSGLPSDRFSAERTGGSVSTLTIQRTQQEDSAVYLCASSLVGTKNTGELFFGEGSRLTVL.

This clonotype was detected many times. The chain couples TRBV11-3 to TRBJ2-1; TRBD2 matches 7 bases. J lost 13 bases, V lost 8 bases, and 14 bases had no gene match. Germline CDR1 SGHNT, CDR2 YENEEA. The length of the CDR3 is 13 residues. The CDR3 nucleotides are TGTGCCAGCCGCCCGGGGAGCGGGACCCCCCAGTTCTTC. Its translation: CASRPGSGTPQFF. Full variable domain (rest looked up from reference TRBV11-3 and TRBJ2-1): EAGVVQSPRYKIIEKKQPVAFWCNPISGHNTLYWYLQNLGQGPELLIRYENEEAVDDSQLPKDRFSAERLKGVDSTLKIQPAELGDSAVYLCASRPGSGTPQFFGPGTRLTVL.

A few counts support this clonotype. Here the CDR3 reads CATRWTSQNEQFF. The CDR3 DNA follows: TGTGCCACCCGGTGGACTAGTCAGAATGAGCAGTTCTTC. The genes are TRBV15 and TRBJ2-1; 7 nucleotides match TRBD2. V was clipped by 8 bases and J by 7 bases; unmatched bases: 8. The CDR3 sequence is 13 residues long. Germline V lookup: CDR1 LNHNV, CDR2 YYDKDF (reference sequence).

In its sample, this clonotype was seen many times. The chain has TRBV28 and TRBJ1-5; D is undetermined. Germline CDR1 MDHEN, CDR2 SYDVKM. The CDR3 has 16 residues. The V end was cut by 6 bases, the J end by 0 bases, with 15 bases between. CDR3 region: CASSRKGIYSNQPQHF. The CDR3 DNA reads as TGTGCCAGCAGCCGAAAGGGAATATATAGCAATCAGCCCCAGCATTTT.

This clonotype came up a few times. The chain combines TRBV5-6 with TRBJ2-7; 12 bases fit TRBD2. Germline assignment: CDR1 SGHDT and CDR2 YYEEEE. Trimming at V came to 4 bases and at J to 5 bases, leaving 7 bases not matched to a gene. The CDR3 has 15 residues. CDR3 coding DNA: TGTGCCAGCAGCACCGGACTAGCGGGATTTGACGAGCAGTACTTC. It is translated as CASSTGLAGFDEQYF. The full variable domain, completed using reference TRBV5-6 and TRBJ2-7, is DAGVTQSPTHLIKTRGQQVTLRCSPKSGHDTVSWYQQALGQGPQFIFQYYEEEERQRGNFPDRFSGHQFPNYSSELNVNALLLGDSALYLCASSTGLAGFDEQYFGPGTRLTVT.

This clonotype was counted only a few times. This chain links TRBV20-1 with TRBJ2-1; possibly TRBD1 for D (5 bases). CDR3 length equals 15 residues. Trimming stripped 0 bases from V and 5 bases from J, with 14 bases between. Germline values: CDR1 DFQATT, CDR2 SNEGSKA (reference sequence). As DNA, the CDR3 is TGCAGTGCTAGAGATCTGCAGGGCCGGAACAATGAGCAGTTCTTC. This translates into CSARDLQGRNNEQFF.

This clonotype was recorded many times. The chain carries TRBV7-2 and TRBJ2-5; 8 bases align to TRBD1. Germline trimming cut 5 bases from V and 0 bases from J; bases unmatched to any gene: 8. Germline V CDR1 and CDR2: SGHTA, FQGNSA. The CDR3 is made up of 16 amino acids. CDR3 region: CASSLKDRAYQETQYF. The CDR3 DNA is TGTGCCAGCAGCCTCAAGGACAGGGCGTACCAAGAGACCCAGTACTTC.

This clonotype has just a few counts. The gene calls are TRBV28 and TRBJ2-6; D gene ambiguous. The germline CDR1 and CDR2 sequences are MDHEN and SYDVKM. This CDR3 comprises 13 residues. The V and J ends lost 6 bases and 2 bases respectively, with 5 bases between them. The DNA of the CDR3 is TGTGCCAGCAGAGCCCCTGGGGCCAACGTCCTGACTTTC. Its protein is CASRAPGANVLTF.

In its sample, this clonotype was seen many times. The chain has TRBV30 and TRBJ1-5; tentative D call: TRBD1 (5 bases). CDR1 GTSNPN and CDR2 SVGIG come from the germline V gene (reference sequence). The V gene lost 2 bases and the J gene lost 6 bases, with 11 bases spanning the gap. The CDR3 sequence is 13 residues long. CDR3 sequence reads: CAWSRGGGQPQHF. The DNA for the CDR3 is TGTGCCTGGAGTAGGGGCGGAGGTCAGCCCCAGCATTTT.

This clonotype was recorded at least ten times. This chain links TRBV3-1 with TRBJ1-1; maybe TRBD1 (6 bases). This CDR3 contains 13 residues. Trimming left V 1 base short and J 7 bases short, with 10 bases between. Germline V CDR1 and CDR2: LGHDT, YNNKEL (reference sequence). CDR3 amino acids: CASSQGRGGEAFF. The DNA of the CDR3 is TGTGCCAGCAGCCAAGGGAGAGGGGGTGAAGCTTTCTTT.

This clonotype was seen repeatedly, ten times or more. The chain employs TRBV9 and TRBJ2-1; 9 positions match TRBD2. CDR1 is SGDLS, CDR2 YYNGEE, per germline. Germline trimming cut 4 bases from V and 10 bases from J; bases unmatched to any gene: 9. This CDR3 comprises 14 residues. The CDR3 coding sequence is TGTGCCAGCAGCCCAGTTAGCGGGAGTGTAGAGCAGTTCTTC. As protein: CASSPVSGSVEQFF.

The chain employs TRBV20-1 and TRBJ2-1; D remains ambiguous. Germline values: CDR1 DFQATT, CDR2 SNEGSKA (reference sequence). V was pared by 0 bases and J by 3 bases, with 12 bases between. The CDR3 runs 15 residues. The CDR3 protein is CSARDILDLYNEQFF. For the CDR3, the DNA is TGCAGTGCTAGAGATATCCTAGATCTCTACAATGAGCAGTTCTTC.

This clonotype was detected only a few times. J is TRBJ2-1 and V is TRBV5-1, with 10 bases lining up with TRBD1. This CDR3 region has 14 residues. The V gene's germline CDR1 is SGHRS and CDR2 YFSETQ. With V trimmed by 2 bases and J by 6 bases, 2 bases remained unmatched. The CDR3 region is CASSFGQGVNEQFF. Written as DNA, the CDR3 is TGCGCCAGCAGCTTCGGACAGGGGGTCAATGAGCAGTTCTTC.

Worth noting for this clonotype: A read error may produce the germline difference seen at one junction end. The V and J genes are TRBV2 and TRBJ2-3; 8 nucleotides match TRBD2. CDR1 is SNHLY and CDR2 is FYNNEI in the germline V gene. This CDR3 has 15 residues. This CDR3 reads CANSALAGGTDTQYF. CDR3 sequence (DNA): TGTGCCAACAGTGCTCTCGCGGGAGGTACGGATACGCAGTATTTT.

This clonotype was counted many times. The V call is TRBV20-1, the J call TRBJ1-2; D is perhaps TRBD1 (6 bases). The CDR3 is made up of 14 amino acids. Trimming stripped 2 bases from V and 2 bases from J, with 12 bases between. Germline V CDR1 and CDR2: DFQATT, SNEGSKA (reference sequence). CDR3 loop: CSARKTGLNYGYTF. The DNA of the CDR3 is TGCAGTGCTAGAAAAACAGGGCTAAACTATGGCTACACCTTC.

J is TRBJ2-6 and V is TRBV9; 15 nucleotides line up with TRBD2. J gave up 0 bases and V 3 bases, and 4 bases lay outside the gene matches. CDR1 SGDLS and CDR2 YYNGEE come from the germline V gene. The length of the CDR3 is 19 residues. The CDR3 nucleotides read TGTGCCAGCAGCGCCCAGGGACTAGCGGGGGGCTCTGGGGCCAACGTCCTGACTTTC. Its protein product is CASSAQGLAGGSGANVLTF.

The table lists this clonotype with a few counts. CDR3 amino acids: CASSESSVRHYDTGELFF. CDR3 in DNA: TGTGCCAGCAGTGAATCTAGCGTGCGCCACTATGATACCGGGGAGCTGTTTTTT. This sequence joins TRBV6-1 and TRBJ2-2; a possible D gene is TRBD2 (6 bases). V dropped 2 bases and J dropped 5 bases, with 21 bases sitting between them. Germline assignment: CDR1 MNHNS and CDR2 SASEGT. The CDR3 has 18 amino acids.

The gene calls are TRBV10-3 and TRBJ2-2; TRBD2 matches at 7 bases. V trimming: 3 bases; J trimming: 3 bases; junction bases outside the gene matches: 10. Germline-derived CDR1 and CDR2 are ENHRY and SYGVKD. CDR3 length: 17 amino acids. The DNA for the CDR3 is TGTGCCATCAGTGAATCGGGGGGAGGATGGGACACCGGGGAGCTGTTTTTT. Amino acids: CAISESGGGWDTGELFF.

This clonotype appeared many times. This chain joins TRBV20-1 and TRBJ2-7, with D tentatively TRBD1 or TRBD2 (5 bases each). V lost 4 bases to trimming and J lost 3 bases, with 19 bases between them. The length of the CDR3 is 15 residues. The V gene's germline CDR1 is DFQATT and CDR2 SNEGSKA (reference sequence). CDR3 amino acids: CSATIAGRGRYEQYF. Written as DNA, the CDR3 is TGCAGTGCTACCATCGCGGGTCGGGGCCGCTACGAGCAGTACTTC.

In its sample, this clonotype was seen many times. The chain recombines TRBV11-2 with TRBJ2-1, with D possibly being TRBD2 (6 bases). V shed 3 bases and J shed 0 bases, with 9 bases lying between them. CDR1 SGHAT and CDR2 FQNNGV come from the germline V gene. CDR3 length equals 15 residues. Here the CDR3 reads CASSLIADSYNEQFF. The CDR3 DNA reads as TGTGCCAGCAGCTTGATAGCGGACTCCTACAATGAGCAGTTCTTC.

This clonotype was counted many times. The CDR3 loop is CASSWQTEPIYEQYF. CDR3 coding DNA: TGTGCCAGCAGTTGGCAGACTGAACCTATCTACGAGCAGTACTTC. The J gene is TRBJ2-7, the V gene TRBV28, with D uncertain. CDR1 is MDHEN and CDR2 is SYDVKM in the germline V gene. The CDR3 length is 15 residues. V gave up 4 bases and J gave up 3 bases, with 16 bases separating them.